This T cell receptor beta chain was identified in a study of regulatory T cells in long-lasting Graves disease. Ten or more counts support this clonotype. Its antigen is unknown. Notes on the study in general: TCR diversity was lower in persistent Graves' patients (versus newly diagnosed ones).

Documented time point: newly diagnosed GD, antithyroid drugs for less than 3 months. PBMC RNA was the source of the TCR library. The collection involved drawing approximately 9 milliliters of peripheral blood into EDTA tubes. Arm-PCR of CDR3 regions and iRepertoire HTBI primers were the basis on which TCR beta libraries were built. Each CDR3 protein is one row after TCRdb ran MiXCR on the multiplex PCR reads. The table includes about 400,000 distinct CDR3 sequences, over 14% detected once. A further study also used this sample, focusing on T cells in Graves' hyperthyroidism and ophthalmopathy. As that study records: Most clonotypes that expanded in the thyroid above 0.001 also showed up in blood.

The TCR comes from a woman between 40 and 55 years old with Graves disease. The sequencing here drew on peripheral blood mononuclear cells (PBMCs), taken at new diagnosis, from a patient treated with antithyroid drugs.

In nucleotides, the CDR3 is TGTGCCAGCAGCTTAGGGGGACTAGCGGGAGCCCCGCGGTACAATGAGCAGTTCTTC. Its translation is CASSLGGLAGAPRYNEQFF. V and J are TRBV11-3 and TRBJ2-1, with 14 bases that match TRBD2. J lost 4 bases, V lost 1 base, and 9 bases had no gene match. This CDR3 contains 19 residues. Germline lookup yields CDR1 SGHNT and CDR2 YENEEA.